Below are 4 T cell receptor beta chains sequenced from a single sample in a study of blood T cell repertoires in COVID-19. Clones were read by immunoSEQ multiplex PCR, and TCRdb kept only the in-frame ones, dropping some. This sample has hundreds of thousands of clones, with about 90% found just once. The sample taken for sequencing was PBMCs or T cells enriched from blood (not recorded which). These TCRs come from a woman aged 18-29 years with acute COVID-19.

V and J are TRBV6-5 and TRBJ2-7; 9 bases align to TRBD1. This CDR3 contains 14 residues. Germline V lookup: CDR1 MNHEY, CDR2 SVGAGI. The trim removed 2 bases at V and 3 bases at J, leaving 2 bases unmatched. Written as DNA, the CDR3 is TGTGCCAGCAGTTACGAGACAGGGGGCTACGAGCAGTACTTC. Translated, it gives CASSYETGGYEQYF.

This clone was observed once. The chain combines TRBV27 with TRBJ2-1, with TRBD1 identical over 9 bases. V lost 7 bases to trimming and J lost 2 bases; unmatched junction nucleotides: 3. This CDR3 is built from 14 residues. CDR1 is MNHEY and CDR2 is SMNVEV in the germline V gene (reference sequence). Here the CDR3 reads CASTWTGAYNEQFF. Here the CDR3 DNA reads TGTGCCAGCACCTGGACAGGGGCCTACAATGAGCAGTTCTTC.

This clone was counted once. This sequence joins TRBV27 and TRBJ2-1, with TRBD2 matching 8 bases. The CDR3 has 14 residues. Germline lookup yields CDR1 MNHEY and CDR2 SMNVEV (reference sequence). V was pared by 7 bases and J by 4 bases, with 6 bases of the junction left unmatched. The CDR3: CASTYSGTYNEQFF. The CDR3 DNA sequence: TGTGCCAGCACCTATAGCGGGACTTACAATGAGCAGTTCTTC.

The J gene is TRBJ1-6, the V gene TRBV9, with D unresolved. CDR3 length equals 12 residues. V was cut by 10 bases and J by 7 bases, with 12 bases left in between. From germline, CDR1 is SGDLS and CDR2 YYNGEE. The CDR3 protein is CAGYRVNSPLHF. In DNA form, the CDR3 reads TGTGCCGGGTACCGGGTCAATTCACCCCTCCACTTT. Supplemented by reference TRBV9 and TRBJ1-6, the full variable domain reads DSGVTQTPKHLITATGQRVTLRCSPRSGDLSVYWYQQSLDQGLQFLIQYYNGEERAKGNILERFSAQQFPDLHSELNLSSLELGDSALYFCAGYRVNSPLHFGNGTRLTVT.